Below, 26 T cell receptor beta chains from the same sample are listed, as sequenced in a study of T cell responses to AZD1222 COVID-19 vaccine. Libraries were prepared by immunoSEQ multiplex PCR; TCRdb keeps only in-frame clonotypes and omits some of them. This table has 140,000 or so clones, 75% to 90% appearing once. The sample here was peripheral blood, taken on day 0 of AZD1222 vaccination. Receptor source: an adult in good health.

The CDR3 DNA sequence: TGTGCCAGTAGTATAGGGCTCCAGCTTACCCTTCAAGCTTTCTTT. Translating it yields CASSIGLQLTLQAFF. This chain uses TRBV19 with TRBJ1-1; D is undetermined. Trimming left V 1 base short and J 9 bases short, with 18 bases between. In germline, CDR1 is LNHDA, CDR2 SQIVND (reference sequence). This CDR3 has 15 amino acids.

The gene calls are TRBV7-9 and TRBJ1-5; TRBD1 aligns across 9 bases. The CDR3 sequence is 16 residues long. V was clipped by 5 bases and J by 3 bases; unmatched bases: 8. The germline CDR1 and CDR2 sequences are SEHNR and FQNEAQ (reference sequence). DNA of the CDR3: TGTGCCAGCAGCAAGCAGGGACAGGGCGCCAATCAGCCCCAGCATTTT. Its protein product is CASSKQGQGANQPQHF.

The chain has TRBV4-1 and TRBJ1-2, with unresolved D. CDR1 MGHRA and CDR2 YSYEKL come from the germline V gene. With 0 bases removed from V and 0 bases from J, the gap between germline ends came to 17 bases. This CDR3 region has 18 residues. The CDR3 DNA reads TGCGCCAGCAGCCAAGATCGCCTTTTCACGAGAACTAACTATGGCTACACCTTC. Translated: CASSQDRLFTRTNYGYTF.

The chain is built from TRBV10-2 and TRBJ1-1, with D maybe TRBD1 (6 bases). The CDR3 loop spans 13 amino acids. From germline, CDR1 is WSHSY and CDR2 SAAADI. Trimming removed 7 bases at V and 6 bases at J, with 15 bases between. The CDR3 nucleotides read TGCGCCAGCAAACCGGACAGTTTGGCTGAAGCTTTCTTT. Translation gives CASKPDSLAEAFF.

This clone was seen a few times. The gene calls are TRBV18 and TRBJ1-6; D possibly corresponds to TRBD1 (5 bases). The V and J ends lost 6 bases and 10 bases respectively, with 13 bases between them. Germline V gives CDR1 KGHSH, CDR2 LQKENI. This CDR3 is 13 amino acids long. CDR3 amino acids: CASSSEGVSPLHF. CDR3 sequence (DNA): TGTGCCAGCTCCTCCGAAGGGGTCTCACCCCTCCACTTT.

The chain uses TRBV27 and TRBJ1-2; weak D call: TRBD1 (6 bases). V lost 6 bases and J 2 bases, leaving 13 bases between the germline ends. This CDR3 has 14 amino acids. Germline CDR1 MNHEY, CDR2 SMNVEV (reference sequence). CDR3 residues: CASSRLDRNYGYTF. The CDR3 nucleotides read TGTGCCAGCAGCCGGCTTGACAGGAACTATGGCTACACCTTC.

J is TRBJ2-1 and V is TRBV7-9; a weak D match, TRBD1 (5 bases). Germline V gene lookup returns CDR1 SEHNR and CDR2 FQNEAQ (reference sequence). The CDR3 has 15 residues. Deletions cut 4 bases from V and 8 bases from J, with 18 bases between. Written as DNA, the CDR3 is TGTGCCAGCAGCTGGAAGGGGTCGGAGCTCCATGAGCAGTTCTTC. Its translation is CASSWKGSELHEQFF.

This clone was seen once. The CDR3 bases are TGTGCCAGTAGTAAACCGACAGGGGGATCCTACAATGAGCAGTTCTTC. It encodes CASSKPTGGSYNEQFF. The V gene is TRBV19, the J gene TRBJ2-1; 9 positions agree with TRBD1. Germline CDR1 is LNHDA and CDR2 is SQIVND (reference sequence). This CDR3 is built from 16 residues. Trimming cost V 4 bases and J 1 base; bases outside gene matches: 5.

The chain recombines TRBV7-3 with TRBJ2-5; TRBD2 is a possible D gene (5 bases). The CDR3 spans 15 residues. V lost 2 bases to trimming and J lost 3 bases, with 13 bases between them. CDR1 is SGHTA, CDR2 FQGTGA, per germline. Written as DNA, the CDR3 is TGTGCCAGCAGCTTAGGAGGACTCGATAAAGAGACCCAGTACTTC. Protein: CASSLGGLDKETQYF.

This clone was recorded a few times. V usage is TRBV7-2 and J usage is TRBJ2-7; the D is unclear. Germline values: CDR1 SGHTA, CDR2 FQGNSA. V was pared by 1 base and J by 4 bases, with 8 bases between. The CDR3 spans 13 residues. DNA of the CDR3: TGTGCCAGCAGCTTAGTTCCCGCTTACGAGCAGTACTTC. Its protein is CASSLVPAYEQYF.

J is TRBJ1-2 and V is TRBV12-5; 12 nucleotides agree with TRBD1. This CDR3 has 15 amino acids. The trim removed 5 bases at V and 4 bases at J, leaving 5 bases unmatched. Germline CDR1 is LGHNT and CDR2 is FRNRAP. DNA for the CDR3: TGTGCTAGTGGTCCTGGGACAGGGGGCTTCTATGGCTACACCTTC. This encodes CASGPGTGGFYGYTF.

V and J are TRBV5-1 and TRBJ2-3, with 7 bases identical to TRBD2. This CDR3 comprises 13 residues. Per the germline V gene, CDR1 is SGHRS and CDR2 is YFSETQ. V lost 4 bases to trimming and J lost 6 bases; unmatched junction nucleotides: 5. The CDR3 loop reads CASSPTSPDTQYF. In DNA form, the CDR3 reads TGCGCCAGCAGCCCGACTAGCCCGGATACGCAGTATTTT.

The sample holds one count of this clone. The genes are TRBV5-4 and TRBJ1-6, with TRBD1 as a possible D gene (6 bases). Deletions cut 0 bases from V and 5 bases from J, with 9 bases between. CDR3 length equals 15 residues. Per the germline V gene, CDR1 is SGHNT and CDR2 is YYREEE (reference sequence). The CDR3 is CASSLAQGNNSPLHF. The CDR3 coding sequence is TGTGCCAGCAGCTTGGCCCAGGGGAATAATTCACCCCTCCACTTT.

In its sample, this clone was seen once. The chain combines TRBV29-1 with TRBJ1-2; TRBD1 is a possible D gene (5 bases). The germline V gene has CDR1 SQVTM and CDR2 ANQGSEA. The V end was cut by 6 bases, the J end by 0 bases, with 14 bases between. The CDR3 runs 14 residues. CDR3 DNA: TGCAGCGTCTCCCCAATGACAGCTAACTATGGCTACACCTTC. It encodes CSVSPMTANYGYTF.

This sequence joins TRBV19 and TRBJ1-3; 8 bases map to TRBD1. The CDR3 spans 16 residues. The V and J ends lost 6 bases and 0 bases, in that order; junction bases with no gene match: 7. In germline, CDR1 is LNHDA, CDR2 SQIVND (reference sequence). The CDR3 loop is CASRRTGRASGNTIYF. In DNA, the CDR3 is TGTGCCAGTAGAAGGACAGGGCGGGCCTCTGGAAACACCATATATTTT.

This chain links TRBV7-9 with TRBJ2-7; no definite D call. V lost 1 base to trimming and J lost 7 bases, with 8 bases between them. Germline CDR1 SEHNR, CDR2 FQNEAQ (reference sequence). The CDR3 is 12 amino acids. The CDR3 nucleotides read TGTGCCAGCAGCTTAGGGGTCTGTGAGCAGTACTTC. Translating it yields CASSLGVCEQYF.

The V call is TRBV30, the J call TRBJ1-1; D is undetermined. This CDR3 comprises 13 residues. Trimming left V 0 bases short and J 8 bases short, with 13 bases between. The germline V gene has CDR1 GTSNPN and CDR2 SVGIG (reference sequence). This chain's CDR3 is CAWSVAGGREAFF. For the CDR3, the DNA is TGTGCCTGGAGTGTAGCGGGAGGACGAGAAGCTTTCTTT.

J is TRBJ2-5 and V is TRBV5-1; D unclear. CDR3 length: 12 residues. Germline CDR1 SGHRS, CDR2 YFSETQ. The V gene lost 3 bases and the J gene lost 7 bases, with 10 bases spanning the gap. The CDR3 loop is CASSSPRATQYF. CDR3 coding DNA: TGCGCCAGCAGCTCTCCTCGGGCGACCCAGTACTTC.

This sequence joins TRBV3-1 (or the pseudogene TRBV3-2) and TRBJ2-1, with 8 bases identical to TRBD2. Trimming removed 4 bases from V and 8 bases from J; junction bases left unmatched: 10. The germline gives CDR1 LGHDT, CDR2 YNNKEL (reference sequence). CDR3 length equals 15 residues. CDR3 sequence reads: CASSLLRAGGDEQFF. CDR3 in DNA: TGTGCCAGCAGCCTCTTAAGGGCGGGAGGCGATGAGCAGTTCTTC.

This rearrangement joins TRBV9 to TRBJ2-3; D gene uncertain. Per the germline V gene, CDR1 is SGDLS and CDR2 is YYNGEE. CDR3 length: 13 residues. The V gene lost 0 bases and the J gene lost 4 bases, with 6 bases spanning the gap. CDR3 region: CASSVDPPDTQYF. The CDR3 nucleotides are TGTGCCAGCAGCGTAGACCCCCCAGATACGCAGTATTTT.

The V call is TRBV9, the J call TRBJ2-7; tentatively, D is TRBD1 (6 bases). The CDR3 length is 15 residues. Trimming removed 0 bases from V and 6 bases from J, with 16 bases in between. The germline V gene has CDR1 SGDLS and CDR2 YYNGEE. The CDR3 DNA sequence: TGTGCCAGCAGCGTAGAGGTGACAGGAACGGGCGAGCAGTACTTC. It translates to CASSVEVTGTGEQYF.

This rearrangement joins TRBV4-1 to TRBJ2-5; no clear D. Trimming took 4 bases from V and 3 from J, leaving 15 bases between them. This CDR3 comprises 15 residues. Per the germline V gene, CDR1 is MGHRA and CDR2 is YSYEKL. The CDR3 bases are TGCGCCAGCAGCCTGCACCCTAATGTGGAAGAGACCCAGTACTTC. Translated, it gives CASSLHPNVEETQYF.

The chain is built from TRBV27 and TRBJ2-7, with TRBD2 identical over 8 bases. CDR1 MNHEY and CDR2 SMNVEV come from the germline V gene (reference sequence). With V trimmed by 6 bases and J by 1 base, 8 bases remained unmatched. The CDR3 is 15 residues long. The CDR3 bases are TGTGCCAGCAGGTTCAGCGGGAGAGAGTCCTACGAGCAGTACTTC. This gives the protein CASRFSGRESYEQYF.

This rearrangement joins TRBV7-2 to TRBJ1-4; 7 bases agree with TRBD1. The V gene end was trimmed by 2 bases and the J gene end by 4 bases; junction bases not matched to a gene: 4. Germline assignment: CDR1 SGHTA and CDR2 FQGNSA. This CDR3 spans 15 amino acids. This CDR3 reads CASSLNRGLNEKLFF. The CDR3 DNA sequence: TGTGCCAGCAGCTTAAACAGGGGTCTTAATGAAAAACTGTTTTTT.

This chain uses TRBV12-3 or TRBV12-4 with TRBJ2-7; the D gene is possibly TRBD1 (6 bases). V gave up 6 bases and J gave up 6 bases, with 15 bases separating them. The CDR3 runs 13 residues. The CDR3 here is CASSPTGNAEQYF. DNA of the CDR3: TGTGCCAGCAGCCCCACAGGGAACGCCGAGCAGTACTTC.

This chain uses TRBV5-4 with TRBJ2-1; D is uncertain. This CDR3 is 14 amino acids long. From germline, CDR1 is SGHNT and CDR2 YYREEE (reference sequence). Trimming removed 3 bases at V and 4 bases at J, with 11 bases between. CDR3 region: CASSSGMFYNEQFF. The DNA of the CDR3 is TGTGCCAGCAGCTCAGGAATGTTTTACAATGAGCAGTTCTTC.